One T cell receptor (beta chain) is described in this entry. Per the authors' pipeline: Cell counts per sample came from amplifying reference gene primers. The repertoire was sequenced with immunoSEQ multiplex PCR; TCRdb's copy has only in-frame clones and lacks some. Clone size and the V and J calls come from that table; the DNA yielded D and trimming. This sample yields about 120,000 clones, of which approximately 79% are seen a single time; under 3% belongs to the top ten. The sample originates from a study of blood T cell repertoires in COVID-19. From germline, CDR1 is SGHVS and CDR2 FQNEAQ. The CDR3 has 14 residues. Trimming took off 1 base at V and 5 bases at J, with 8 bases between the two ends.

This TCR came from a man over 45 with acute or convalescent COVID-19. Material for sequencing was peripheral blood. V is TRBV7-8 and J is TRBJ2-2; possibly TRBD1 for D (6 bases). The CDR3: CASSLDRGTGELFF. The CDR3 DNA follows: TGTGCCAGCAGCTTAGATAGGGGGACCGGGGAGCTGTTTTTT. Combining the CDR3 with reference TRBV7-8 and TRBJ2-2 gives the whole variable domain GAGVSQSPRYKVAKRGQDVALRCDPISGHVSLFWYQQALGQGPEFLTYFQNEAQLDKSGLPSDRFFAERPEGSVSTLKIQRTQQEDSAVYLCASSLDRGTGELFFGEGSRLTVL.